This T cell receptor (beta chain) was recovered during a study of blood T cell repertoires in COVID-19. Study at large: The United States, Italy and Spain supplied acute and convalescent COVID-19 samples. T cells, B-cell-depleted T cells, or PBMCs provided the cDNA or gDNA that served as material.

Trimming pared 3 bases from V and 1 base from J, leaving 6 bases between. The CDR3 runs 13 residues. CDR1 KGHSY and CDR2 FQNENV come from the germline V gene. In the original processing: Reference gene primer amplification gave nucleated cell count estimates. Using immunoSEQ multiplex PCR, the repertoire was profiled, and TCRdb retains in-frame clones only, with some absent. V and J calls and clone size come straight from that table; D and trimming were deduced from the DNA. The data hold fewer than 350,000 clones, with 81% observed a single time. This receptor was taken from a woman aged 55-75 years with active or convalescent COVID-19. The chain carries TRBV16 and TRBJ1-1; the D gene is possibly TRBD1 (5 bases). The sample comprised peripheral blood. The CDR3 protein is CASSHGANTEAFF. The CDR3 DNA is TGTGCCAGCAGCCATGGGGCGAACACTGAAGCTTTCTTT.